The 9 T cell receptor beta chains below were found in one sample sequenced in a study of Graves' ophthalmopathy and Graves' hyperthyroidism. Researchers took RNA transcripts and amplified TCR beta CDR3 regions from them. The workflow started with a first-round RT-PCR run with HTBI primers and then moved on to a second-round multiplex PCR. Via MiXCR, TCRdb re-called the multiplex PCR reads, giving one row per CDR3 protein. The top ten clones hold 11% of a sample with over a million distinct CDR3 sequences, about 35% of them seen once. The sample consisted of peripheral blood or thyroid tissue (not recorded which). All receptors come from an adult man with Graves' hyperthyroidism.

In its sample, this clonotype was seen a few times. This chain connects TRBV7-9 to TRBJ1-5; 10 bases agree with TRBD1. CDR3 length equals 18 residues. Trimming cost V 3 bases and J 3 bases; bases outside gene matches: 11. CDR1 and CDR2 (germline): SEHNR, FQNEAQ (reference sequence). For the CDR3, the DNA is TGTGCCAGCAGCTTGACTTGGGGGACAGGGGCTTTCAATCAGCCCCAGCATTTT. Encoded protein: CASSLTWGTGAFNQPQHF.

This clonotype was seen a handful of times. J is TRBJ1-4 and V is TRBV20-1, with 11 bases lining up with TRBD1. V lost 6 bases, J lost 7 bases, and 4 bases stayed unmatched. This CDR3 is built from 13 residues. Looked up from germline, CDR1 is DFQATT and CDR2 is SNEGSKA (reference sequence). CDR3 sequence (DNA): TGCAGTGCGCCCGGGACAGGGGGTGAAAAACTGTTTTTT. It encodes CSAPGTGGEKLFF.

This clonotype has at least ten counts. The chain joins TRBV19 to TRBJ2-7; 7 bases line up with TRBD2. Germline V gene data show CDR1 as LNHDA and CDR2 as SQIVND (reference sequence). Losses at the gene ends were 7 bases for V and 3 bases for J; bases not matched to a gene: 6. This CDR3 contains 13 residues. CDR3 nucleotides: TGTGCCAGTAACCGGGCTAGCGGCTACGAGCAGTACTTC. Its translation: CASNRASGYEQYF.

This clonotype was counted many times. V and J are TRBV29-1 and TRBJ2-7; D gene ambiguous. The V end lost 2 bases, the J end lost 2 bases, and 4 bases lay between the germline ends. Germline-derived CDR1 and CDR2 are SQVTM and ANQGSEA. The CDR3 consists of 11 residues. The CDR3 here is CSVEHTYEQYF. CDR3 DNA sequence: TGCAGCGTTGAACACACCTACGAGCAGTACTTC.

This clonotype was detected only a few times. The chain is built from TRBV2 and TRBJ1-2, with D unclear. Germline loops: CDR1 SNHLY, CDR2 FYNNEI. V was shortened by 4 bases and J by 3 bases, with 12 bases between the two germline ends. This CDR3 comprises 14 residues. As DNA, the CDR3 is TGTGCCAGCAGTGTCTTACTGGAGTACTATGGCTACACCTTC. Protein: CASSVLLEYYGYTF. Variable domain in full (rest from reference TRBV2 and TRBJ1-2): EPEVTQTPSHQVTQMGQEVILRCVPISNHLYFYWYRQILGQKVEFLVSFYNNEISEKSEIFDDQFSVERPDGSNFTLKIRSTKLEDSAMYFCASSVLLEYYGYTFGSGTRLTVV.

This clonotype was detected only a few times. V gene TRBV12-3 or TRBV12-4 combines with J gene TRBJ2-5, with 9 bases fitting TRBD1. The CDR3 extends over 14 amino acids. The junction had 12 bases not matched to a gene; V was cut back by 7 bases and J by 9 bases. CDR3 in amino acids: CASNTGGAGQPQYF. CDR3 nucleotides: TGTGCCAGCAACACAGGGGGCGCAGGACAGCCCCAGTACTTC.

This clonotype appeared a single time. The chain uses TRBV19 and TRBJ1-1, with D tentatively TRBD1 (5 bases). Germline values: CDR1 LNHDA, CDR2 SQIVND (reference sequence). Trimming took off 6 bases at V and 1 base at J, with 12 bases between the two ends. This CDR3 is built from 14 residues. The CDR3 bases are TGTGCCAGTAGGGGGTGGACAAAGAACACTGAAGCTTTCTTT. Its translation is CASRGWTKNTEAFF.

This clonotype showed up just a few times. CDR3 sequence (DNA): TGTGCCAGCAGCTTAGCCGGTGGGGGGGGTGGCGAGCAGTACTTC. It yields the protein CASSLAGGGGGEQYF. This chain links TRBV7-8 with TRBJ2-7; 7 nucleotides align to TRBD2. The V gene's germline CDR1 is SGHVS and CDR2 FQNEAQ. The CDR3 is 15 residues long. V dropped 0 bases and J dropped 6; count of bases not matched to a gene: 8.

This clonotype was observed at least ten times. This chain links TRBV5-8 with TRBJ1-2; 7 bases are shared with TRBD1. The germline V gene has CDR1 SGHTS and CDR2 YDEGEE. The CDR3 consists of 16 residues. Trimming took 3 bases from V and 4 from J; bases not matched to a gene: 12. This CDR3 reads CASSSERTGKAYGYTF. The CDR3 DNA follows: TGTGCCAGCAGCTCCGAAAGGACAGGCAAGGCCTATGGCTACACCTTC.